The T cell receptor (beta chain) under discussion was sequenced for a study of cytotoxic CD8 clonotypes in ibrutinib-treated CLL. Across the study: Response samples came after a median around twelve months of treatment, range 6 to 36.

This CDR3 contains 13 residues. The V gene's germline CDR1 is LNHDA and CDR2 SQIVND (reference sequence). Trimming stripped 8 bases from V and 6 bases from J, with 14 bases between. Sequencing was designed to attain a depth spanning 1 in 200,000 to 1 in 1 million T cells. Data came from immunoSEQ multiplex PCR; TCRdb stores just in-frame clones and leaves some out. Of some 160,000 clones detected, 70% to 85% appear once; the ten largest clones hold around 2.1%. The genes are TRBV19 and TRBJ1-5, with D possibly matching TRBD1 (5 bases). The TCR comes from a human donor with chronic lymphocytic leukemia. The input for sequencing was PBMCs, taken after 12 months of ibrutinib treatment. In nucleotides, the CDR3 is TGTGCCAGTCGCGACAGCCAAGTTCAGCCCCAGCATTTT. As protein: CASRDSQVQPQHF.